This T cell receptor (beta chain) was sequenced during a study of T-cell reconstitution after alpha-beta-depleted transplantation in children. During its preparation, the TCRbeta library received unique molecular identifiers. TCRdb ran MiXCR on the PCR reads and lists one entry per CDR3 protein. The sample lists just over 950,000 distinct CDR3 sequences, 25% to 35% occurring once. The CDR3 runs 15 residues. The V gene's germline CDR1 is SGHTA and CDR2 FQGNSA. The ends lost 4 bases at V and 4 bases at J; junction bases unmatched: 5. The material was PBMCs, mostly from graft donor cells, obtained 360 days after TCRalphabeta/CD19-depleted stem cell transplant. This sequence was found in a boy under two years old who had a stem cell transplant for SCID, so the T cells may come from the graft donor. This chain links TRBV7-2 with TRBJ2-7, with 12 bases identical to TRBD1. The CDR3 coding sequence is TGTGCCAGCAGCTGGGGACAGGGGGCTATGTACGAGCAGTACTTC. Amino acid sequence: CASSWGQGAMYEQYF.